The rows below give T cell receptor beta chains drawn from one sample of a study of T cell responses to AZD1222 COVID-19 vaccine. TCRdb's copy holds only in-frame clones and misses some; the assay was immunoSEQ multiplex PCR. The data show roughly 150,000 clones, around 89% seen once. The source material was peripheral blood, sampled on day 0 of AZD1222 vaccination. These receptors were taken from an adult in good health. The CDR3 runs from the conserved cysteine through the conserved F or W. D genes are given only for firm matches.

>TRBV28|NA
CASSLHSGWRQPQHF
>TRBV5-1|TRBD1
CASSLEPRGENTEAFF
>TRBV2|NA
CASSDFDEQFF
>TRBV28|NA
CASSTQGDTIYF
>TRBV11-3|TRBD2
CASSTSGLLHEQFF
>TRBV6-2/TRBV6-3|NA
CASSYSRDLETQYF
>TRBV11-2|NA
CASSSYYEQYF
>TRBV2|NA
CASMQAGNTGELFF
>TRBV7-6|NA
CASSLGSPDTQYF
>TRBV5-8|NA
CASSLVGVKDTKNIQYF
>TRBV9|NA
CASSGGQSYEQYF
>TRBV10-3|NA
CASQVGVRTGELFF
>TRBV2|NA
CASCGTGGTEAFF
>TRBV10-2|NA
CASSAVSANTEAFF
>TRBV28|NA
CASSLGGGYNEKLFF
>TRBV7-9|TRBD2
CASSFAGASGANVLTF
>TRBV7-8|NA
CASSLGGKSYGYTF
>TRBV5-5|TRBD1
CASSLGLDRVGSGANVLTF
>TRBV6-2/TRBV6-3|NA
CASSYELGAFF
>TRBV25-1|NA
CASSVAGSGANVLTF
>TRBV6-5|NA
CASSYSQESSYEQYF
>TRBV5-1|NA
CASSSAPGYYEQYF
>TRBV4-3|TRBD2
CASSQDPAGELDTQYF
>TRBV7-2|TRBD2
CASSLGTGGVTDTQYF
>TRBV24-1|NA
CATSRRGGTDTQYF
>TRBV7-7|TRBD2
CASSPSRLAGVNGELFF
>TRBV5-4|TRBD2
CASSSLGAGVTGELFF
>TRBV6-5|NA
CASSPGNSGANVLTF
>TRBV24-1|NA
CATAGQGNYNEQFF
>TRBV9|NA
CASSGRWSTDTQYF
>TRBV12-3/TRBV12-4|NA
CASSFAGNTIYF
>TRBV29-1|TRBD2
CSVVLLAGGLYNEQFF
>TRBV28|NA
CASGEYRGQPQHF
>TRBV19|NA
CASSIIGTASGNTIYF
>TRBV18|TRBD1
CASSGGGARTEAFF
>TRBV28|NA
CASSPGDRINYGYTF
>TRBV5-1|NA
CASSLAYQTNTGELFF
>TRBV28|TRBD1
CASSFYDREGYGYTF
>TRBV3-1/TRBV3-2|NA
CASSPDGDTQYF
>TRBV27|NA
CASSLGSGRSQHF
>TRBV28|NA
CASTTPRGYYEQYF
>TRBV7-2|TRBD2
CASSSPGGSMVKRPYEQYF
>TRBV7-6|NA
CASSMGPNYEQYF
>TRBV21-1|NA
CASSKALLGRLSADTQYF
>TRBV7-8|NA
CASSLRQGDQPQHF
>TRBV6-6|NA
CASSFGTSRGNTIYF
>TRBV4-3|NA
CASSQDGGSGTEAFF
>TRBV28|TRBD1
CASSLPRAGTANYGYTF
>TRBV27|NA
CASSFTFSGDEQYF
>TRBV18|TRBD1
CASSPETGGVDEQYF
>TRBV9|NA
CASSVGQPRANGYTF
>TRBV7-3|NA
CASSLRPTQGNTEAFF
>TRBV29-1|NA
CSVIGVNTEAFF
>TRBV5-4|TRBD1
CASSLSGQGDNTEAFF
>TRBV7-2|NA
CASSPTGVYEQYF